The 18 T cell receptor beta chains below all came from one sample that was sequenced in a study of regulatory T cells in long-lasting Graves disease (dated by TCRdb to the early 2020s). In light of the paper, this sample's time point label describes: newly diagnosed GD, antithyroid drugs for less than 3 months. For both TCR sequencing and RNA sequencing, RNA was extracted from PBMCs in TRIzol. Library preparation used multiplex PCR. The sequencing machine was an Illumina HiSeq 4000. iRepertoire HTBI primers and Arm-PCR amplification of CDR3 regions were used to construct TCR beta libraries. TCRdb reprocessing: public reads trimmed at Q25 with fastp, clones called with MiXCR, in-frame beta chains kept. Rows with one shared CDR3 protein collapse into an entry with the most common genes and DNA. For this sample there are about 350,000 distinct CDR3 sequences; 15% to 20% appear just once. Clones ranked in the top ten supply about 19% of the sample.

The same data also contributed to another study, on T cells in Graves' hyperthyroidism and ophthalmopathy.

Material: peripheral blood mononuclear cells (PBMCs), obtained at new diagnosis, from a patient treated with antithyroid drugs. These receptors all come from a woman in her late teens or twenties with Graves disease. Donor details come from another sample of the same person, matched by shared clones.

This clonotype was detected a few times. CDR3 sequence: CASSRTGGDAAYGYTF. The CDR3 DNA follows: TGTGCCAGCAGCCGAACAGGGGGCGATGCGGCCTATGGCTACACCTTC. The rearrangement links TRBV7-9 to TRBJ1-2; 9 bases are a match to TRBD1. V trimming: 5 bases; J trimming: 4 bases; junction bases outside the gene matches: 11. This CDR3 has 16 residues. Germline loops: CDR1 SEHNR, CDR2 FQNEAQ (reference sequence).

This clonotype was seen many times. This chain joins TRBV3-1 and TRBJ2-1, with TRBD2 matching 10 bases. Germline loops: CDR1 LGHDT, CDR2 YNNKEL (reference sequence). This CDR3 has 15 amino acids. The ends lost 4 bases at V and 6 bases at J; junction bases unmatched: 6. CDR3 region: CASSPSGGAGNEQFF. DNA of the CDR3: TGTGCCAGCAGCCCCAGCGGGGGGGCGGGCAATGAGCAGTTCTTC.

In its sample, this clonotype was seen many times. V usage is TRBV20-1 and J usage is TRBJ1-2, with D possibly TRBD1 on 6 matching bases. CDR1 DFQATT and CDR2 SNEGSKA come from the germline V gene (reference sequence). The CDR3 is 15 residues long. Trimming took off 6 bases at V and 1 base at J, with 18 bases between the two ends. The CDR3 DNA reads as TGCAGTGCCCCACCCGGGGGGGGCCGTAACTATGGCTACACCTTC. This gives the protein CSAPPGGGRNYGYTF.

The CDR3 region is CASSFGVRAGYTF. The CDR3 DNA is TGTGCCAGCAGTTTTGGGGTCCGAGCAGGCTACACCTTC. The V call is TRBV12-3 or TRBV12-4, the J call TRBJ1-2, with D unclear. CDR3 length equals 13 residues. V was clipped by 3 bases and J by 8 bases, with 13 bases between them.

V usage is TRBV9 and J usage is TRBJ2-2; D possibly matches TRBD1 or TRBD2 (5 bases each). V lost 3 bases and J 4 bases, leaving 13 bases between the germline ends. Germline-derived CDR1 and CDR2 are SGDLS and YYNGEE. CDR3 length: 15 residues. The CDR3 region is CASSAFNGGTGELFF. CDR3 nucleotides: TGTGCCAGCAGCGCTTTTAATGGGGGCACCGGGGAGCTGTTTTTT.

This clonotype has a handful of counts. The J gene is TRBJ2-5, the V gene TRBV9; 7 bases map to TRBD1. The CDR3 contains 12 residues. V trimming: 0 bases; J trimming: 14 bases; junction bases outside the gene matches: 7. Germline V lookup: CDR1 SGDLS, CDR2 YYNGEE. CDR3 protein: CASSVDQGVEYF. DNA for the CDR3: TGTGCCAGCAGCGTAGATCAGGGGGTGGAATACTTC.

The gene calls are TRBV27 and TRBJ2-3, with TRBD2 matching over 16 bases. The DNA end favors TRBJ2-1, so the J call may be wrong. The CDR3 is 16 amino acids. The germline CDR1 and CDR2 sequences are MNHEY and SMNVEV (reference sequence). For the CDR3, the DNA is TGTGCCAGCAGGGGGACTAGCGGGAGGGCTGTAGATGAGCAGTTCTTC. Amino acids: CASRGTSGRAVDEQFF.

This clonotype came up many times. The chain carries TRBV4-1 and TRBJ2-7; 7 positions match TRBD1. CDR3 length: 17 amino acids. The V and J ends lost 3 bases and 2 bases, in that order; junction bases with no gene match: 13. Germline loops: CDR1 MGHRA, CDR2 YSYEKL. The CDR3 DNA is TGCGCCAGCAGCCAGCGAGCTCAGGACAGGCGAACCTACGAGCAGTACTTC. It specifies CASSQRAQDRRTYEQYF.

Details on this clonotype: A read error may explain this, as a much larger clone is one base away. The J gene is TRBJ1-2, the V gene TRBV11-2, with D perhaps matching TRBD1 (6 bases). Germline values: CDR1 SGHAT, CDR2 FQNNGV. This CDR3 is 13 amino acids long. The V and J ends lost 5 bases and 4 bases respectively, with 11 bases between them. CDR3 DNA sequence: TGTGCCAGCAGCCATGGACAGAGCTATGGCTACACCTTC. Residues: CASSHGQSYGYTF.

To note about this clonotype: This could be a read error, since a much larger clone is one nucleotide away. The rearrangement links TRBV28 to TRBJ2-3; D gene ambiguous. Trimming took off 8 bases at V and 2 bases at J, with 17 bases between the two ends. CDR1 and CDR2 from the germline V gene are MDHEN and SYDVKM. This CDR3 comprises 15 residues. CDR3 in DNA: TGTGCCAGCGCTAATCAAGTGGGTTCCACAGATACGCAGTATTTT. This sequence encodes CASANQVGSTDTQYF. The full variable domain, completed using reference TRBV28 and TRBJ2-3, is DVKVTQSSRYLVKRTGEKVFLECVQDMDHENMFWYRQDPGLGLRLIYFSYDVKMKEKGDIPEGYSVSREKKERFSLILESASTNQTSMYLCASANQVGSTDTQYFGPGTRLTVL.

This sequence joins TRBV5-6 and TRBJ1-1; unclear D gene. Deletions cut 4 bases from V and 3 bases from J, with 10 bases between. Per germline, CDR1 SGHDT and CDR2 YYEEEE. This CDR3 comprises 13 residues. CDR3 residues: CASSIVRDTEAFF. In DNA, the CDR3 is TGTGCCAGCAGCATTGTAAGGGACACTGAAGCTTTCTTT.

The J gene is TRBJ2-7, the V gene TRBV20-1; no clear D gene. V lost 1 base and J 2 bases, leaving 9 bases between the germline ends. The CDR3 consists of 13 residues. Germline-derived CDR1 and CDR2 are DFQATT and SNEGSKA (reference sequence). The CDR3 DNA is TGCAGTGCTAGAGGCCGGTGGCCCTACGAGCAGTACTTC. As protein: CSARGRWPYEQYF.

This clonotype was recorded once. The chain joins TRBV20-1 to TRBJ1-1, with 7 bases matching TRBD1. CDR1 and CDR2 (germline): DFQATT, SNEGSKA (reference sequence). The length of the CDR3 is 16 residues. Trimming at V came to 0 bases and at J to 3 bases, leaving 10 bases not matched to a gene. CDR3: CSARDGGPRGDTEAFF. Here the CDR3 DNA reads TGCAGTGCTAGAGATGGGGGTCCCAGGGGGGACACTGAAGCTTTCTTT.

This clonotype has a count of ten or more. The V call is TRBV28, the J call TRBJ1-5; D call uncertain. Germline-derived CDR1 and CDR2 are MDHEN and SYDVKM. V was trimmed by 6 bases and J by 2 bases, leaving 8 bases between them. CDR3 size: 13 residues. As DNA, the CDR3 is TGTGCCAGCAGGAATATCGGCAATCAGCCCCAGCATTTT. Its translation is CASRNIGNQPQHF.

This chain joins TRBV10-3 and TRBJ2-3; D perhaps matches TRBD2 (5 bases). Germline lookup yields CDR1 ENHRY and CDR2 SYGVKD. V lost 4 bases, J lost 10 bases, and 12 bases lay in between. The CDR3 covers 12 residues. DNA of the CDR3: TGTGCCATCAGTGGTACTAGAGGAGCGCAGTATTTT. Translated: CAISGTRGAQYF.

This clonotype was found many times. The chain carries TRBV6-1 and TRBJ1-5; D is unclear. The CDR3 runs to 15 residues. Trimming cost V 7 bases and J 3 bases, with 16 bases left between them. The germline gives CDR1 MNHNS, CDR2 SASEGT. The CDR3 is CASTRSGTNNQPQHF. The CDR3 DNA reads TGTGCCAGCACCCGGTCGGGCACCAACAATCAGCCCCAGCATTTT.

On this clonotype itself: With a far larger clone one base away, a read error is the likely cause. The chain has TRBV6-1 and TRBJ2-1; weak D call: TRBD2 (6 bases). Trimming cost V 6 bases and J 10 bases, with 19 bases left between them. Germline CDR1 is MNHNS and CDR2 is SASEGT. This CDR3 has 14 residues. The CDR3, as DNA: TGTGCCAGCAGACCCGTTCCGGGACTCAACGAGCAGTTCTTC. Residues: CASRPVPGLNEQFF.

This clonotype was found many times. The rearrangement links TRBV5-1 to TRBJ2-7; D may be TRBD1 (5 bases). The CDR3 loop spans 15 amino acids. Trimming shortened V by 0 bases and J by 5 bases, and 15 bases separated the two germline ends. The V gene's germline CDR1 is SGHRS and CDR2 YFSETQ. In nucleotides, the CDR3 is TGCGCCAGCAGCTTGGCCGCCAGGGATGTCGACGAGCAGTACTTC. This sequence encodes CASSLAARDVDEQYF.